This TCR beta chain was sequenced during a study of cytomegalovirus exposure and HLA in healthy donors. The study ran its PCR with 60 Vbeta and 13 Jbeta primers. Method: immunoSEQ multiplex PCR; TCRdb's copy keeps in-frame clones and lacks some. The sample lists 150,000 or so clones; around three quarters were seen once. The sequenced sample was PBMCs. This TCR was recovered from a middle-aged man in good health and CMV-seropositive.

Written as DNA, the CDR3 is TGCGCCAGCAGCCCTATAGGGAACAGGGGCGGGGAGCTGTTTTTT. This codes for CASSPIGNRGGELFF. The chain recombines TRBV4-1 with TRBJ2-2, with 7 nucleotides matching TRBD1. V dropped 4 bases and J dropped 7; count of bases not matched to a gene: 9. The V gene's germline CDR1 is MGHRA and CDR2 YSYEKL. The CDR3 is made up of 15 amino acids.